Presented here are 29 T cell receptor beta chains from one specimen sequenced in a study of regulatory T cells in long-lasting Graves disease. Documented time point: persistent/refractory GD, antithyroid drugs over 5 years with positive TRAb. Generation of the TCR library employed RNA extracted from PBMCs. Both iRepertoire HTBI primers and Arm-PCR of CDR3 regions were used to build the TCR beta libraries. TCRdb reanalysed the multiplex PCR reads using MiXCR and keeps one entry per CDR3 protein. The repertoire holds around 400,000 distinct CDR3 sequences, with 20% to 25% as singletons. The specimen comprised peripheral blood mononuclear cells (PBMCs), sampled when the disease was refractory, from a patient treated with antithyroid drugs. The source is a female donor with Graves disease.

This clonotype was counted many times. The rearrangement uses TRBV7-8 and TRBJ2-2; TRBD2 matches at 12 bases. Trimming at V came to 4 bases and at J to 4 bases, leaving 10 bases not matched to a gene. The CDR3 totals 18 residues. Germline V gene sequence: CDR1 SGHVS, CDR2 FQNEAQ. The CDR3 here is CASSSLLAGGPITGELFF. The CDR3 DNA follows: TGTGCCAGCAGCTCCCTCCTAGCGGGAGGGCCCATCACCGGGGAGCTGTTTTTT.

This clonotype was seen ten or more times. CDR3: CASSPGSMGLGIETQYF. CDR3 nucleotide sequence: TGTGCCAGCAGCCCGGGGTCCATGGGACTAGGTATTGAGACCCAGTACTTC. V and J are TRBV11-2 and TRBJ2-5, with 8 bases matching TRBD2. This CDR3 has 17 amino acids. Germline CDR1 and CDR2: SGHAT and FQNNGV. After removal of 5 bases from V and 5 bases from J, the junction contained 16 bases not matched to a gene.

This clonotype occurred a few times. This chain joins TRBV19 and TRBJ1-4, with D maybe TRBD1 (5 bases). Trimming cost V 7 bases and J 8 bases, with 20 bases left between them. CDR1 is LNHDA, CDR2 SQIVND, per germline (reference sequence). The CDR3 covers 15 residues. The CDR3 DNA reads TGTGCCAGTATCCCCGGTGGCAGGGCCCAAGAAAAACTGTTTTTT. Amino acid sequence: CASIPGGRAQEKLFF.

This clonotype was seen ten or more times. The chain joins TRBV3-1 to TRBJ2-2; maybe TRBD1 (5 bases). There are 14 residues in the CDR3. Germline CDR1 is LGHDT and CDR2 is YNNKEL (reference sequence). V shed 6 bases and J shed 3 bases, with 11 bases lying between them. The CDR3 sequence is CASRTLRDTGELFF. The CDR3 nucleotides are TGTGCCAGCAGGACACTCAGGGACACCGGGGAGCTGTTTTTT.

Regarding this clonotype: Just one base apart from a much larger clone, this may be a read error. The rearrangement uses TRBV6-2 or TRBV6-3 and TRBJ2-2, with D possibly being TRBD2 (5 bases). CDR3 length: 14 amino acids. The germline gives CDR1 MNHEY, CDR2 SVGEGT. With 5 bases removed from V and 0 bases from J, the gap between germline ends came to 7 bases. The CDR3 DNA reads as TGTGCCAGCAGTCGGCGGGCGAACACCGGGGAGCTGTTTTTT. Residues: CASSRRANTGELFF.

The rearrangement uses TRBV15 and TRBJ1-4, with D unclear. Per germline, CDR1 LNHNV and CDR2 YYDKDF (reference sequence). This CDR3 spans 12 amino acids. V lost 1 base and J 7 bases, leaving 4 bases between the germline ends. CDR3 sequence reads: CATSRVAEKLFF. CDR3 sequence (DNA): TGTGCCACCAGCAGAGTTGCTGAAAAACTGTTTTTT.

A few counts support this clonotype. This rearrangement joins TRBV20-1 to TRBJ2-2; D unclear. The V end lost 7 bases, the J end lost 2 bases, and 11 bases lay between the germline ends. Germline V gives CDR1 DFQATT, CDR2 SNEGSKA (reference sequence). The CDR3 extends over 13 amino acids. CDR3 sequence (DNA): TGCAGTGTGCCAGTGGCTAACACCGGGGAGCTGTTTTTT. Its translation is CSVPVANTGELFF.

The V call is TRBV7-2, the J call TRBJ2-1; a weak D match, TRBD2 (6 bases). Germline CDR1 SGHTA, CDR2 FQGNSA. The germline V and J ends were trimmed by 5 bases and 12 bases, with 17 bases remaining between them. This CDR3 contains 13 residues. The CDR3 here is CASSPGVGLVQFF. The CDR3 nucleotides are TGTGCCAGCAGCCCCGGAGTGGGACTTGTGCAGTTCTTC.

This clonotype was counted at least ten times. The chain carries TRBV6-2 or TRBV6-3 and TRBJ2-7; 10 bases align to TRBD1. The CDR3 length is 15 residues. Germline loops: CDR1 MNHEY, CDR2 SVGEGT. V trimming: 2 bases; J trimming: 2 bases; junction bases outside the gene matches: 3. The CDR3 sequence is CASSYGGTGAYEQYF. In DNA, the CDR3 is TGTGCCAGCAGTTACGGAGGGACAGGGGCCTACGAGCAGTACTTC.

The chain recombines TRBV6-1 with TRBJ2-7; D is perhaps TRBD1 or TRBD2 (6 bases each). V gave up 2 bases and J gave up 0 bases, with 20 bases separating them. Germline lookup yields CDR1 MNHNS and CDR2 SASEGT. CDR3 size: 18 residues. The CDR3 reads CASSEREPRTAISYEQYF. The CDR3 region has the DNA TGTGCCAGCAGTGAACGGGAGCCGCGGACAGCAATCTCCTACGAGCAGTACTTC.

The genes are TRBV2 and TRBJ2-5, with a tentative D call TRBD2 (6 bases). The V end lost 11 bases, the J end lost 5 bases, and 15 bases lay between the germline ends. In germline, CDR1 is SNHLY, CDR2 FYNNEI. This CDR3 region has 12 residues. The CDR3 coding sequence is TGTGCCGGCACGGGGGTCGGGGAGACCCAGTACTTC. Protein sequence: CAGTGVGETQYF.

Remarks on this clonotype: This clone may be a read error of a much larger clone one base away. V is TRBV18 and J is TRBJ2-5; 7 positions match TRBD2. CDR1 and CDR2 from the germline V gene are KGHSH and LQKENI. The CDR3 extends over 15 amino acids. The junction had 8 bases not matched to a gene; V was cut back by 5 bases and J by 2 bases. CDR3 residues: CASSANGGKQETQYF. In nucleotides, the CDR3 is TGTGCCAGCTCAGCTAACGGGGGGAAGCAAGAGACCCAGTACTTC.

The CDR3 DNA is TGCGCCAGCAGCTCAACCCCCGACAGGCACTATGGCTACACCTTC. Translated, it gives CASSSTPDRHYGYTF. The chain uses TRBV5-1 and TRBJ1-2; possibly TRBD1 for D (6 bases). Deletions cut 3 bases from V and 3 bases from J, with 15 bases between. CDR3 size: 15 residues. The V gene's germline CDR1 is SGHRS and CDR2 YFSETQ.

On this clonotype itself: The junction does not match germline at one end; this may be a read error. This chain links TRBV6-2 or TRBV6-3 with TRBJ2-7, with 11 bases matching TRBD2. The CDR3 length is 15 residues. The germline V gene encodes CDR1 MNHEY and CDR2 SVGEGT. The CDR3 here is CASSSPGLAVYEQYF. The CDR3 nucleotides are TGTGCCAGCAGTTCTCCGGGACTAGCGGTCTACGAACAGTACTTC.

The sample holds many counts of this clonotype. The CDR3 DNA sequence: TGTGCCATCAAGTCCGCCGAGGGACAGAGCCCGAACACCGGGGAGCTGTTTTTT. Its protein product is CAIKSAEGQSPNTGELFF. The gene calls are TRBV10-3 and TRBJ2-2; 7 bases match TRBD1. The CDR3 totals 18 residues. V was pared by 7 bases and J by 0 bases, with 14 bases of the junction left unmatched. CDR1 ENHRY and CDR2 SYGVKD come from the germline V gene.

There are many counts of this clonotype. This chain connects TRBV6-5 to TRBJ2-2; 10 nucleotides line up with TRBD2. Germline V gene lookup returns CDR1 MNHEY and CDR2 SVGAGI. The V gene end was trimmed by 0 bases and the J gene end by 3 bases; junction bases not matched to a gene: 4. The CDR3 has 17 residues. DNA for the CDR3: TGTGCCAGCAGTTACTCGAAAGCGGGAGGGTACACCGGGGAGCTGTTTTTT. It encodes CASSYSKAGGYTGELFF.

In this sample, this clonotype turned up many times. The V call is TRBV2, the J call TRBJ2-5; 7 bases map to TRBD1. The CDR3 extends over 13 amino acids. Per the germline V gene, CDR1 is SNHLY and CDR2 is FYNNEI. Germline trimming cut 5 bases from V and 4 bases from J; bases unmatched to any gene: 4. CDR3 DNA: TGTGCCAGCAGTTGGACAGGTCGAGAGACCCAGTACTTC. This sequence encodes CASSWTGRETQYF.

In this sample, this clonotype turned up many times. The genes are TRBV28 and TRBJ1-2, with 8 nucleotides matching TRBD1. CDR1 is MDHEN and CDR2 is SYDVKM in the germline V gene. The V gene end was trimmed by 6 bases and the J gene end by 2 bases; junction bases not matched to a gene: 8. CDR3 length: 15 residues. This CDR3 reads CASSKDRTGNYGYTF. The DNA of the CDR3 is TGTGCCAGCAGCAAAGATAGGACAGGGAACTATGGCTACACCTTC.

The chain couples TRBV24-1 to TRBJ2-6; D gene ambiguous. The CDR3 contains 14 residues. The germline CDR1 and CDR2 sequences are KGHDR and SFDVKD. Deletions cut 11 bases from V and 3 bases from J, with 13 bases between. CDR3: CAIGDGVGANVLTF. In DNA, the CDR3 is TGTGCCATCGGAGATGGCGTTGGGGCCAACGTCCTGACTTTC.

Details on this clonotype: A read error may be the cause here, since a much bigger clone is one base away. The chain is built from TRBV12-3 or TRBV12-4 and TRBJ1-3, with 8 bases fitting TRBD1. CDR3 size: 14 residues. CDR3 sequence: CASSLTGVGNTICF. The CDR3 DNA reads TGTGCCAGCAGTTTGACAGGGGTCGGAAACACCATATGTTTT.

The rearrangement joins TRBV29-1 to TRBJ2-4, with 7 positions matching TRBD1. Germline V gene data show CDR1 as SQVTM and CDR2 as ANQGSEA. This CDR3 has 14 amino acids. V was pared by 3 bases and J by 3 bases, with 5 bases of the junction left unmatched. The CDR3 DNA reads TGCAGCGTTGAGACAGGGCAAAACAAAAACATTCAGTACTTC. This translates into CSVETGQNKNIQYF.

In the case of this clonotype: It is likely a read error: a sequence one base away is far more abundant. This chain's CDR3 is CASSPGLVGSLTGELFF. The CDR3, as DNA: TGTGCCAGCAGCCCGGGACTAGTGGGGAGCCTAACCGGGGAGCTGTTTTTT. The chain links TRBV11-3 to TRBJ2-2, with 8 bases identical to TRBD2. Germline V gene lookup returns CDR1 SGHNT and CDR2 YENEEA. The V segment lost 5 bases and the J segment 5 bases; nucleotides outside the gene matches: 13. The CDR3 totals 17 residues.

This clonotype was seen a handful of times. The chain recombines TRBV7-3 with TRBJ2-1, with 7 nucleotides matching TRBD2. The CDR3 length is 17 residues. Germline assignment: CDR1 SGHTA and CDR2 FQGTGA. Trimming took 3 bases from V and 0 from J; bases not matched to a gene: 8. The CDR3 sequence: CASSFTSGISSYNEQFF. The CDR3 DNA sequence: TGTGCCAGCAGCTTTACCAGCGGGATCAGCTCCTACAATGAGCAGTTCTTC.

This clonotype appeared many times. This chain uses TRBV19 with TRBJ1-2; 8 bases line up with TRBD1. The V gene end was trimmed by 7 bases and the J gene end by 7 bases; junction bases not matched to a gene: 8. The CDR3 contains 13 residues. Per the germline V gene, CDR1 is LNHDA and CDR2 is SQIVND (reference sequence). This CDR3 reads CASTGQVVSGYTF. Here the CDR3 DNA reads TGTGCCAGTACGGGACAGGTAGTCAGTGGCTACACCTTC.

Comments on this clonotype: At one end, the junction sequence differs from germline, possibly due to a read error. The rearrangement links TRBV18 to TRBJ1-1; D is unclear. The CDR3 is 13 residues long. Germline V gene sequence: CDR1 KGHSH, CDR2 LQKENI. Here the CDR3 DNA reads TGTGTCAGCTCACCAGCCATGAACACTGAAGCTTTCTTT. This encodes CVSSPAMNTEAFF.

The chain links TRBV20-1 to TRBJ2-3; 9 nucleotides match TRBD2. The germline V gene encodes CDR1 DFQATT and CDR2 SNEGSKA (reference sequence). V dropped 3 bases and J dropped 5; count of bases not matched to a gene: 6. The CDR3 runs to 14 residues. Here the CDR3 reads CSASLREGQDTQYF. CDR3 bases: TGCAGTGCTAGCTTGCGGGAGGGCCAAGATACGCAGTATTTT.

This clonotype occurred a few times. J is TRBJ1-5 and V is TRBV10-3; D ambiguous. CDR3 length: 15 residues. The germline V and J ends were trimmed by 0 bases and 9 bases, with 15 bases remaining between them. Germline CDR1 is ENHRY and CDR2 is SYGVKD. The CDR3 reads CAISESANPGWPQHF. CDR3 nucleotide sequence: TGTGCCATCAGTGAGTCGGCGAATCCAGGTTGGCCCCAGCATTTT.

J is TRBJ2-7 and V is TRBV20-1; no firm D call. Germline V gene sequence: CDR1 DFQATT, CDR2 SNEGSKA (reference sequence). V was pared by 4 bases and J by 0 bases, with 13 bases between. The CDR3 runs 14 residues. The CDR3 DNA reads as TGCAGTGCTATTATTTTGGGGATCTCCTACGAGCAGTACTTC. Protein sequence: CSAIILGISYEQYF.

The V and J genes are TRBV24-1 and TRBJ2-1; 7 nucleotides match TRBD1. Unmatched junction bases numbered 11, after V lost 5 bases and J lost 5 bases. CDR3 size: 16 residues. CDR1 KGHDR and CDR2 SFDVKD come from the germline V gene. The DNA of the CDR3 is TGTGCCACCAGTGCCAGAGGACAGGTTCGGGACAATGAGCAGTTCTTC. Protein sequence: CATSARGQVRDNEQFF.